This T cell receptor beta chain was recorded in a study of blood T cell repertoires in COVID-19. Study summary: Some COVID-19 samples were acute and others convalescent; all came from the United States, Italy and Spain. The cDNA or gDNA used as material had been derived from T cells, B-cell-depleted T cells, or PBMCs.

As originally analysed: Estimates of nucleated cell counts were drawn from the amplification of reference gene primers. TCRdb's table, derived via immunoSEQ multiplex PCR, lists solely in-frame clones and lacks some. Clone size and the V and J calls come from that table; the DNA yielded D and trimming. The data hold tens of thousands of clones, with around 84% observed a single time. Germline-derived CDR1 and CDR2 are SQVTM and ANQGSEA. The CDR3 runs to 11 residues. Trimming took off 7 bases at V and 4 bases at J, with 10 bases between the two ends. This receptor was taken from a man aged 65 to 85 with acute or convalescent COVID-19. The sample comprised peripheral blood. J is TRBJ1-1 and V is TRBV29-1; D not certain. CDR3 coding DNA: TGCAGCGGGGTGGGGAGCACTGAAGCTTTCTTT. Its protein is CSGVGSTEAFF.